The 18 T cell receptor beta chains reported below all come from one sample, sequenced in a study of shared clonotypes between healthy human individuals. Data came from immunoSEQ multiplex PCR; TCRdb stores just in-frame clones and leaves some out. The data show 2 million to 3 million clones, 80% to 95% seen once. Material for sequencing was naive CD4+ T cells from PBMCs. Documented subset: CD45RA+ positively selected. Receptors originate from a man in his late teens or twenties in good health. Some clones in this sample may be carry-over from other donors' samples.

The rearrangement uses TRBV10-3 and TRBJ2-1; D possibly uses TRBD1 or TRBD2 (5 bases each). V shed 8 bases and J shed 5 bases, with 13 bases lying between them. CDR3 length: 13 amino acids. Germline V CDR1 and CDR2: ENHRY, SYGVKD. This CDR3 is CAIRDLRNNEQFF. CDR3 nucleotides: TGTGCCATCCGGGACCTTAGGAACAATGAGCAGTTCTTC.

The chain links TRBV6-1 to TRBJ1-3; D unclear. Germline CDR1 reads MNHNS; CDR2 reads SASEGT. The CDR3 contains 12 residues. V lost 0 bases and J lost 9, with 6 bases in between. CDR3 amino acids: CASSEAESTIYF. CDR3 DNA sequence: TGTGCCAGCAGTGAAGCGGAAAGCACCATATATTTT.

The gene calls are TRBV27 and TRBJ1-1; 7 bases fit TRBD1. Trimming removed 6 bases from V and 6 bases from J; junction bases left unmatched: 13. CDR1 MNHEY and CDR2 SMNVEV come from the germline V gene (reference sequence). The length of the CDR3 is 15 residues. CDR3 region: CASRQGGQVPPEAFF. CDR3 DNA sequence: TGTGCCAGCAGGCAGGGAGGACAGGTTCCCCCTGAAGCTTTCTTT.

This chain connects TRBV9 to TRBJ2-7; TRBD1 matches at 7 bases. V was pared by 4 bases and J by 4 bases, with 8 bases of the junction left unmatched. This CDR3 spans 14 amino acids. Germline lookup yields CDR1 SGDLS and CDR2 YYNGEE. CDR3 bases: TGTGCCAGCAGCCTCGGGACAGATTTTTACGAGCAGTACTTC. It is translated as CASSLGTDFYEQYF.

The CDR3 is CASSLGTGGSDTQYF. The CDR3 nucleotides are TGCGCCAGCAGCTTGGGGACAGGGGGGTCAGATACGCAGTATTTT. V usage is TRBV5-1 and J usage is TRBJ2-3, with 10 positions matching TRBD1. The CDR3 is 15 residues long. The V gene end was trimmed by 0 bases and the J gene end by 4 bases; junction bases not matched to a gene: 2. The germline V gene has CDR1 SGHRS and CDR2 YFSETQ.

The chain uses TRBV7-8 and TRBJ2-2, with 10 bases lining up with TRBD2. Trimming took 5 bases from V and 6 from J; bases not matched to a gene: 12. Germline V gene data show CDR1 as SGHVS and CDR2 as FQNEAQ. CDR3 size: 17 residues. The CDR3 sequence is CASSPSEREGPAGELFF. CDR3 nucleotides: TGTGCCAGCAGCCCCTCGGAGCGGGAGGGCCCGGCCGGGGAGCTGTTTTTT. The full variable domain, completed using reference TRBV7-8 and TRBJ2-2, is GAGVSQSPRYKVAKRGQDVALRCDPISGHVSLFWYQQALGQGPEFLTYFQNEAQLDKSGLPSDRFFAERPEGSVSTLKIQRTQQEDSAVYLCASSPSEREGPAGELFFGEGSRLTVL.

The chain couples TRBV15 to TRBJ2-1; D is ambiguous. The CDR3 is 15 amino acids. Per the germline V gene, CDR1 is LNHNV and CDR2 is YYDKDF (reference sequence). V was pared by 0 bases and J by 0 bases, with 6 bases between. The CDR3 reads CATSREGRSYNEQFF. The CDR3 region has the DNA TGTGCCACCAGCAGAGAAGGGCGCTCCTACAATGAGCAGTTCTTC.

The chain is built from TRBV6-1 and TRBJ2-7; TRBD1 is a possible D gene (5 bases). Trimming stripped 6 bases from V and 6 bases from J, with 15 bases between. This CDR3 contains 13 residues. Germline V gene sequence: CDR1 MNHNS, CDR2 SASEGT. The CDR3 loop is CASRTQGRSEQYF. The CDR3 coding sequence is TGTGCCAGCAGGACCCAGGGTAGGTCCGAGCAGTACTTC.

In this sample, this clone turned up a few times. The genes are TRBV14 and TRBJ1-1; no clear D gene. The CDR3 contains 15 residues. Germline assignment: CDR1 SGHDN and CDR2 FVKESK. V lost 4 bases to trimming and J lost 10 bases, with 22 bases between them. CDR3 loop: CASSRTPIRSGLAFF. The CDR3, as DNA: TGTGCCAGCAGCCGCACCCCCATTCGGTCCGGGTTAGCTTTCTTT.

The V and J genes are TRBV9 and TRBJ2-1; D is uncertain. The germline CDR1 and CDR2 sequences are SGDLS and YYNGEE. V lost 4 bases to trimming and J lost 8 bases, with 10 bases between them. The CDR3 is 12 residues long. CDR3 amino acids: CASSPHLDEQFF. The CDR3 DNA is TGTGCCAGCAGCCCCCACCTCGATGAGCAGTTCTTC.

This chain uses TRBV27 with TRBJ2-1, with D possibly being TRBD2 (6 bases). V gave up 3 bases and J gave up 0 bases, with 9 bases separating them. From germline, CDR1 is MNHEY and CDR2 SMNVEV (reference sequence). This CDR3 is built from 15 residues. The CDR3 region is CASSFSGRSYNEQFF. In DNA, the CDR3 is TGTGCCAGCAGTTTTAGCGGTCGCTCCTACAATGAGCAGTTCTTC.

The chain recombines TRBV11-3 with TRBJ2-1; D gene uncertain. Germline loops: CDR1 SGHNT, CDR2 YENEEA. The CDR3 is 13 amino acids. Trimming cost V 1 base and J 9 bases, with 10 bases left between them. The CDR3 DNA follows: TGTGCCAGCAGCTTAGGGAGCGAGAGTGAGCAGTTCTTC. This sequence encodes CASSLGSESEQFF. The entire variable domain, with the rest obtained from reference TRBV11-3 and TRBJ2-1, is as follows: EAGVVQSPRYKIIEKKQPVAFWCNPISGHNTLYWYLQNLGQGPELLIRYENEEAVDDSQLPKDRFSAERLKGVDSTLKIQPAELGDSAVYLCASSLGSESEQFFGPGTRLTVL.

This chain uses TRBV6-6 with TRBJ1-5, with TRBD1 as a possible D gene (6 bases). Trimming shortened V by 6 bases and J by 6 bases, and 21 bases separated the two germline ends. This CDR3 has 16 residues. Germline lookup yields CDR1 MNHNY and CDR2 SVGAGI (reference sequence). The CDR3 reads CASRVGQSDLFQPQHF. As DNA, the CDR3 is TGTGCCAGCAGGGTCGGACAGTCTGATCTGTTTCAGCCCCAGCATTTT.

This chain links TRBV4-2 with TRBJ2-7; weak D call: TRBD1 (6 bases). The CDR3 length is 14 residues. Trimming took off 5 bases at V and 1 base at J, with 12 bases between the two ends. Germline values: CDR1 LGHNA, CDR2 YNFKEQ. The CDR3 region is CASSRQDKSYEQYF. For the CDR3, the DNA is TGTGCCAGCAGCAGACAGGATAAGTCCTACGAGCAGTACTTC.

The V and J genes are TRBV5-1 and TRBJ1-1; 8 bases align to TRBD1. The CDR3 is made up of 14 amino acids. V shed 6 bases and J 1 base; nucleotides not matched to a gene: 5. Germline V gives CDR1 SGHRS, CDR2 YFSETQ. CDR3 nucleotide sequence: TGCGCCAGCACCTCAGGGGGCTCGAACACTGAAGCTTTCTTT. This translates into CASTSGGSNTEAFF.

This clone was observed a few times. This chain links TRBV2 with TRBJ2-2, with 7 bases lining up with TRBD2. Germline trimming cut 8 bases from V and 4 bases from J; bases unmatched to any gene: 4. The CDR3 spans 13 residues. The V gene's germline CDR1 is SNHLY and CDR2 FYNNEI. The CDR3 DNA follows: TGTGCCAGCGGAGCGGGGATCACCGGGGAGCTGTTTTTT. Translated: CASGAGITGELFF.

This chain uses TRBV18 with TRBJ2-7; 13 bases map to TRBD2. The V gene's germline CDR1 is KGHSH and CDR2 LQKENI. The CDR3 totals 16 residues. Trimming took 5 bases from V and 3 from J; bases not matched to a gene: 7. CDR3 nucleotide sequence: TGTGCCAGCTCATTAGGGACTAGCGGGGTTAGCTACGAGCAGTACTTC. It codes for CASSLGTSGVSYEQYF.

The genes are TRBV28 and TRBJ1-1; weak D call: TRBD1 (5 bases). This CDR3 region has 17 residues. Germline CDR1 is MDHEN and CDR2 is SYDVKM. Trimming pared 2 bases from V and 2 bases from J, leaving 18 bases between. The CDR3 loop is CASSLRSGSGTNTEAFF. CDR3 coding DNA: TGTGCCAGCAGTTTAAGGAGTGGTTCGGGGACCAACACTGAAGCTTTCTTT.